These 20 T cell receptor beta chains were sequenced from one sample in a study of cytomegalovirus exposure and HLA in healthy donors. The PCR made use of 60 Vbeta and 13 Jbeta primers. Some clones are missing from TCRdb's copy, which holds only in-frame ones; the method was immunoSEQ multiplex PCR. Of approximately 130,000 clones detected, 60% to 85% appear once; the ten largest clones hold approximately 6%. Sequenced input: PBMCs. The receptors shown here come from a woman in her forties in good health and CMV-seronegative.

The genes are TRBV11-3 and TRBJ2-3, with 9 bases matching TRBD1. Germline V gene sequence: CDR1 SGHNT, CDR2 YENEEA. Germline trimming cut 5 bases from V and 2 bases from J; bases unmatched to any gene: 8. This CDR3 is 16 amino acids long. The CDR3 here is CASSPGQGISTDTQYF. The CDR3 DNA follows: TGTGCCAGCAGCCCGGGACAGGGTATTTCCACAGATACGCAGTATTTT.

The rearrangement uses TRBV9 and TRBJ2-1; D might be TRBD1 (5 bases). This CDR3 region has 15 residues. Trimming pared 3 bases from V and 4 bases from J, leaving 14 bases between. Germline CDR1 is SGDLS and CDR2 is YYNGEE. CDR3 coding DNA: TGTGCCAGCAGCGCCGGACAAACTTCTTACAATGAGCAGTTCTTC. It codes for CASSAGQTSYNEQFF.

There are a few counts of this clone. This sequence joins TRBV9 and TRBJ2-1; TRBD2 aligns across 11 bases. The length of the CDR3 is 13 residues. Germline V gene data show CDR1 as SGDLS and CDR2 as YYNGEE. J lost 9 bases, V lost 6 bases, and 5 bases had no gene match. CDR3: CASTSGTSGEQFF. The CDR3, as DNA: TGTGCCAGCACCAGTGGGACTAGCGGTGAGCAGTTCTTC.

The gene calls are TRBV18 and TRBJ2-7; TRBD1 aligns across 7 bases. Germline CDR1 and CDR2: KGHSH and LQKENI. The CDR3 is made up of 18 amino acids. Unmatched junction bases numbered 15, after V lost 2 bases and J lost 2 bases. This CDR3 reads CASSPDFGVGDSPYEQYF. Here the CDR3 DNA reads TGTGCCAGCTCACCAGATTTCGGGGTCGGGGACAGTCCCTACGAGCAGTACTTC.

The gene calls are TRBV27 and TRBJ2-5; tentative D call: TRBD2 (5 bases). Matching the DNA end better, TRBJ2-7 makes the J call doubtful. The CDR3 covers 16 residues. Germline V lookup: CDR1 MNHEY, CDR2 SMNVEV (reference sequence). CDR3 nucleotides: TGTGCCAGCACGGGTCTAGCTGGGCAGTTTACCTACGAGCAGTACTTC. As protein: CASTGLAGQFTYEQYF.

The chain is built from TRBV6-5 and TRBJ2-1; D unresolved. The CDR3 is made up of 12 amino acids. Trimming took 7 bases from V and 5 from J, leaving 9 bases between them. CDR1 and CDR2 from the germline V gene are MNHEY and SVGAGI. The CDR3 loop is CASTRSNNEQFF. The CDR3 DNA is TGTGCCAGCACTCGGTCAAACAATGAGCAGTTCTTC.

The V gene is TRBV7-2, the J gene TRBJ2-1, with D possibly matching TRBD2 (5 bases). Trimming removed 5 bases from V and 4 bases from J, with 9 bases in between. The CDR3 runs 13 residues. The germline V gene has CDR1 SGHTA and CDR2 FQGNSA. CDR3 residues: CASSRGFYNEQFF. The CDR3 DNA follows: TGTGCCAGCAGCCGAGGGTTTTACAATGAGCAGTTCTTC.

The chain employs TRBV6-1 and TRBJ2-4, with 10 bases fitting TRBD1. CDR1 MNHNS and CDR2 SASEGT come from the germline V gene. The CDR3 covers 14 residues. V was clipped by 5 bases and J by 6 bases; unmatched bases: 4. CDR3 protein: CASSLRDRGNIQYF. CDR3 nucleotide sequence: TGTGCCAGCAGTCTACGGGACAGGGGAAACATTCAGTACTTC.

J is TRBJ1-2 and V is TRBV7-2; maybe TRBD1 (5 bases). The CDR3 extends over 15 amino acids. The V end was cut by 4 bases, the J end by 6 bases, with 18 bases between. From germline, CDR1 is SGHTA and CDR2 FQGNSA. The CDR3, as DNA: TGTGCCAGCAGCTCCAAAAAGACAGCTTCGGATGGCTACACCTTC. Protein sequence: CASSSKKTASDGYTF.

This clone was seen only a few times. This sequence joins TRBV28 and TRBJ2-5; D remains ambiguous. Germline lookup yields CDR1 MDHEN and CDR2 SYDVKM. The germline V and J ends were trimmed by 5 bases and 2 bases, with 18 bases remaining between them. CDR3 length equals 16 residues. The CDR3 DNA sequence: TGTGCCAGCAGTGAATTATGGCAGCGAGATCAAGAGACCCAGTACTTC. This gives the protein CASSELWQRDQETQYF.

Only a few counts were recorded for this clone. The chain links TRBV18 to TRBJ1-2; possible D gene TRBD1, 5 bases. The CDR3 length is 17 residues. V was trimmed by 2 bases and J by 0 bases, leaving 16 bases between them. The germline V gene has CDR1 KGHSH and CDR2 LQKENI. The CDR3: CASSPVGRGDTNYGYTF. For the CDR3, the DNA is TGTGCCAGCTCACCAGTGGGGAGGGGAGATACTAACTATGGCTACACCTTC.

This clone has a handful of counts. This CDR3 reads CASSITPGLEEAFF. CDR3 DNA sequence: TGTGCCAGCAGCATTACCCCCGGACTCGAGGAAGCTTTCTTT. This sequence joins TRBV2 and TRBJ1-1, with unresolved D. Trimming left V 6 bases short and J 8 bases short, with 19 bases between. Germline V gives CDR1 SNHLY, CDR2 FYNNEI. The CDR3 has 14 amino acids. The complete variable domain, with remaining parts taken from reference TRBV2 and TRBJ1-1, reads EPEVTQTPSHQVTQMGQEVILRCVPISNHLYFYWYRQILGQKVEFLVSFYNNEISEKSEIFDDQFSVERPDGSNFTLKIRSTKLEDSAMYFCASSITPGLEEAFFGQGTRLTVV.

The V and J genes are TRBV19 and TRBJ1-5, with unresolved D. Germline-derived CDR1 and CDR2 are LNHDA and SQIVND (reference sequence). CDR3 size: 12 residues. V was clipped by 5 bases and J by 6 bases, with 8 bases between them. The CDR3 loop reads CASSLLRQPQHF. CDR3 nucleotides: TGTGCCAGTAGTCTCCTGCGTCAGCCCCAGCATTTT.

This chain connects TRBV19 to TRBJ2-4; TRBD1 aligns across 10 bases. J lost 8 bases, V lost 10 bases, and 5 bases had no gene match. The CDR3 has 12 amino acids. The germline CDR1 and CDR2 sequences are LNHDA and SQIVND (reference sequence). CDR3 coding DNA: TGTGCCACCTGGGACAGGGGTGACATTCAGTACTTC. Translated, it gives CATWDRGDIQYF.

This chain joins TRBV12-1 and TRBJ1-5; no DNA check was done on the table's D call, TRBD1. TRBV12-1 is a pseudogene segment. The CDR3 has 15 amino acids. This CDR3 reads CASSSGQRSNQPQHF. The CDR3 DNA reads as TGTGCCAGCAGCTCAGGACAGCGTAGCAATCAGCCCCAGCATTTT.

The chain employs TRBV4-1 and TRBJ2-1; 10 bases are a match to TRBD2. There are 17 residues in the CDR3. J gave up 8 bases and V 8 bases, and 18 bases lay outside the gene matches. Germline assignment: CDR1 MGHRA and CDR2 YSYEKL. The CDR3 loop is CASLSSGSFPVNDEQFF. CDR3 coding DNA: TGCGCCAGCCTTTCTAGCGGGAGTTTTCCAGTTAACGATGAGCAGTTCTTC.

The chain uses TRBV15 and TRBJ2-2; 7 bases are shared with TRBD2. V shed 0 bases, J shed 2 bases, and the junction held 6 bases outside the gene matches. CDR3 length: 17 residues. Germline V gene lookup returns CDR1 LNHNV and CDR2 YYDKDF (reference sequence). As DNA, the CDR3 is TGTGCCACCAGCAGAGAATTGTGGGGGGGAAACACCGGGGAGCTGTTTTTT. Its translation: CATSRELWGGNTGELFF.

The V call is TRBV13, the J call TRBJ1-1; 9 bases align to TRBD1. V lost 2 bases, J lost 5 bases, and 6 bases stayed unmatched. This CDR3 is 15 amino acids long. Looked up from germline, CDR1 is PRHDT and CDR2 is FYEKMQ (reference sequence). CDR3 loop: CASSLRGTGRTEAFF. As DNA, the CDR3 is TGTGCCAGCAGCTTAAGGGGGACAGGGCGGACTGAAGCTTTCTTT.

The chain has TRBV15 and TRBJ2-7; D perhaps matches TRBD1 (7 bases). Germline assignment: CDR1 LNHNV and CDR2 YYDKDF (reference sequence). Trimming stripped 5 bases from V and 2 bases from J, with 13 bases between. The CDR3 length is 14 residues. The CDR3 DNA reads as TGTGCCACCAGCGTAGGAGGGACAGCCTACGAGCAGTACTTC. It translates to CATSVGGTAYEQYF.

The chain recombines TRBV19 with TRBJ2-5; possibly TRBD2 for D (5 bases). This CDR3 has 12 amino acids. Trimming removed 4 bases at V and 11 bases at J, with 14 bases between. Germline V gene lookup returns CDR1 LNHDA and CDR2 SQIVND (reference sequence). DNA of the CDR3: TGTGCCAGTAGTAGGGAAGGGCGGACTCAGTACTTC. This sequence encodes CASSREGRTQYF.